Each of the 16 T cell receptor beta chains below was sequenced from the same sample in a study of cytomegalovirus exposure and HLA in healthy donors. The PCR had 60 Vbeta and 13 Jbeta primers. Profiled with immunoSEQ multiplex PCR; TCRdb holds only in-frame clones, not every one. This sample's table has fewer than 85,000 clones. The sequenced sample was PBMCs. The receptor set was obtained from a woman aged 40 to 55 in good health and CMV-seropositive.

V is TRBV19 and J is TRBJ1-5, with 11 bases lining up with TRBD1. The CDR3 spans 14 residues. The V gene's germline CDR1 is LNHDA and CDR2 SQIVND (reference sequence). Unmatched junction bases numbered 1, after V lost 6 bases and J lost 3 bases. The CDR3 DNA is TGTGCCAGTAGCGGACAGGGGGCCAATCAGCCCCAGCATTTT. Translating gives CASSGQGANQPQHF.

The CDR3 coding sequence is TGTGCCAGCAGCCTGCCGAGGTCCGACAGGGGGAGTGGTGGTGGGGCCAACGTCCTGACTTTC. Its protein is CASSLPRSDRGSGGGANVLTF. The rearrangement links TRBV13 to TRBJ2-6, with TRBD1 matching over 9 bases. The CDR3 length is 21 residues. With 5 bases clipped from V and 3 bases from J, the junction kept 20 bases outside the gene matches. CDR1 and CDR2 from the germline V gene are PRHDT and FYEKMQ (reference sequence).

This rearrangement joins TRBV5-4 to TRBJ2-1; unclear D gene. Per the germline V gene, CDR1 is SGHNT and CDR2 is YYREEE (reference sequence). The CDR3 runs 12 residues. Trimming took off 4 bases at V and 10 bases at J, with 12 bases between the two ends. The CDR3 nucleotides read TGTGCCAGCAGCCCTGACTGGTCAGAGCAGTTCTTC. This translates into CASSPDWSEQFF.

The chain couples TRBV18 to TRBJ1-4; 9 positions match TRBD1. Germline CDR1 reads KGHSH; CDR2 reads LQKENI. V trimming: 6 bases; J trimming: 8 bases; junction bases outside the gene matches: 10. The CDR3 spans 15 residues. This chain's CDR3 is CASSPRDREGEKLFF. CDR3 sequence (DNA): TGTGCCAGCTCTCCCCGGGACAGGGAGGGCGAAAAACTGTTTTTT.

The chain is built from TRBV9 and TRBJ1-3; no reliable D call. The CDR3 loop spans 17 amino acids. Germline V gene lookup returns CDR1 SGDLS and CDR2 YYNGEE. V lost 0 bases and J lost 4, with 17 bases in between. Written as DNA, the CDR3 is TGTGCCAGCAGCGTAGATGTGGGGAGGACCGGCGGAAACACCATATATTTT. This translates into CASSVDVGRTGGNTIYF.

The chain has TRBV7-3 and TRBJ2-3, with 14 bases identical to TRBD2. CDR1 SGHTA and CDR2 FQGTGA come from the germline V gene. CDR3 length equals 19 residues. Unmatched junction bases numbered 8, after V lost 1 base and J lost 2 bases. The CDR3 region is CASSLNPGTSGGVTDTQYF. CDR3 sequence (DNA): TGTGCCAGCAGCTTAAATCCCGGGACTAGCGGGGGAGTCACAGATACGCAGTATTTT.

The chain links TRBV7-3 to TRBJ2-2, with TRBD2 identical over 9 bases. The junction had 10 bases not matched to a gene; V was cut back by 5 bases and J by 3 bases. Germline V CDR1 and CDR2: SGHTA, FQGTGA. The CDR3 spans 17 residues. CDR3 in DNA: TGTGCCAGCAGCAGCCAGAGGCGGGGGGGCCACACCGGGGAGCTGTTTTTT. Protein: CASSSQRRGGHTGELFF. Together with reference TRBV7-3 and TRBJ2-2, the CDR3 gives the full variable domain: GAGVSQTPSNKVTEKGKYVELRCDPISGHTALYWYRQSLGQGPEFLIYFQGTGAADDSGLPNDRFFAVRPEGSVSTLKIQRTERGDSAVYLCASSSQRRGGHTGELFFGEGSRLTVL.

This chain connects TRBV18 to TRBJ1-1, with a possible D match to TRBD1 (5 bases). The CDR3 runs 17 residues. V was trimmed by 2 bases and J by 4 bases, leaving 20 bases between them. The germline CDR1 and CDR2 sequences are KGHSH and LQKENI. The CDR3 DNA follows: TGTGCCAGCTCACCAAGGGGTGGAGGGGCGAGAGGCACTGAAGCTTTCTTT. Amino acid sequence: CASSPRGGGARGTEAFF. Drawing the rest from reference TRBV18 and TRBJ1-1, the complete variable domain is NAGVMQNPRHLVRRRGQEARLRCSPMKGHSHVYWYRQLPEEGLKFMVYLQKENIIDESGMPKERFSAEFPKEGPSILRIQQVVRGDSAAYFCASSPRGGGARGTEAFFGQGTRLTVV.

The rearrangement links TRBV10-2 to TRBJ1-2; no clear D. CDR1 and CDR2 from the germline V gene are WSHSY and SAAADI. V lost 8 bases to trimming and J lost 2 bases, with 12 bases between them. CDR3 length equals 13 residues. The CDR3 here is CASWERPNYGYTF. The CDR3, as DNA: TGCGCCAGCTGGGAGAGGCCCAACTATGGCTACACCTTC.

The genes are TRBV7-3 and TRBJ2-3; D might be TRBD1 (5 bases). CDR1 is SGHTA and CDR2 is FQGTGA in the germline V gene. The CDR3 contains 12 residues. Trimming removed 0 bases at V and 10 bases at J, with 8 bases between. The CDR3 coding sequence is TGTGCCAGCAGCTTAACAGGGGCACCGCAGTATTTT. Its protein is CASSLTGAPQYF.

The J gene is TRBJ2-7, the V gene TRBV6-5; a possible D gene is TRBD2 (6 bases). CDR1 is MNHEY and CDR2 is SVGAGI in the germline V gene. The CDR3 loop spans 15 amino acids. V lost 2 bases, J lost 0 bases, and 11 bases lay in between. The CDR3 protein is CASSYPEGPSYEQYF. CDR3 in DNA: TGTGCCAGCAGTTACCCGGAGGGGCCCTCCTACGAGCAGTACTTC.

CDR3 nucleotide sequence: TGTGCCAGTGCGGCCTGGACAGGGAACTCTGGGGCCAACGTCCTGACTTTC. The encoded protein is CASAAWTGNSGANVLTF. The genes are TRBV27 and TRBJ2-6; 8 nucleotides agree with TRBD1. Germline loops: CDR1 MNHEY, CDR2 SMNVEV (reference sequence). J was trimmed by 0 bases and V by 9 bases; bases with no gene match: 10. This CDR3 is built from 17 residues.

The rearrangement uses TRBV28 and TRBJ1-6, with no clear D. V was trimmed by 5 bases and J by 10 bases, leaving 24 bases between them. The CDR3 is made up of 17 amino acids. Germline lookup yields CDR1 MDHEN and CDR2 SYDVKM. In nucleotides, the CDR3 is TGTGCCAGCAGTCGCGTCTCAGGACGGAGGTTAGGGTCACCCCTCCACTTT. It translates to CASSRVSGRRLGSPLHF. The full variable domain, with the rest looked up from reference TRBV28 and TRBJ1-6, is DVKVTQSSRYLVKRTGEKVFLECVQDMDHENMFWYRQDPGLGLRLIYFSYDVKMKEKGDIPEGYSVSREKKERFSLILESASTNQTSMYLCASSRVSGRRLGSPLHFGNGTRLTVT.

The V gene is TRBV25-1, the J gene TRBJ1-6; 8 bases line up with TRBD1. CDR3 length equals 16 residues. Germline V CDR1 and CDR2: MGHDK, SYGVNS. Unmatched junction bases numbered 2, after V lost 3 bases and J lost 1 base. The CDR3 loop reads CASSDWTGSYNSPLHF. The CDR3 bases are TGTGCCAGCAGTGACTGGACAGGGTCCTATAATTCACCCCTCCACTTT.

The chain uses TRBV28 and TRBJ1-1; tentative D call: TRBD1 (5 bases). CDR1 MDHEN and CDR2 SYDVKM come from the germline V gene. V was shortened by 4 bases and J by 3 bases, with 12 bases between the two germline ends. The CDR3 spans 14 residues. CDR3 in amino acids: CASSSQGSHTEAFF. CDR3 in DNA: TGTGCCAGCAGTTCCCAGGGTTCGCACACTGAAGCTTTCTTT.

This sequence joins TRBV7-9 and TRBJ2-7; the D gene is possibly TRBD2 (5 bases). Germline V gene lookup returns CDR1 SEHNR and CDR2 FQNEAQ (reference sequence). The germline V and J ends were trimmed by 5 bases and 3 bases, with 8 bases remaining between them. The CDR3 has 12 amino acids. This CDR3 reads CASSTTSYEQYF. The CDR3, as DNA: TGTGCCAGCAGCACTACTAGCTACGAGCAGTACTTC. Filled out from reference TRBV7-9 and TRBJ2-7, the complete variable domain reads DTGVSQNPRHKITKRGQNVTFRCDPISEHNRLYWYRQTLGQGPEFLTYFQNEAQLEKSRLLSDRFSAERPKGSFSTLEIQRTEQGDSAMYLCASSTTSYEQYFGPGTRLTVT.